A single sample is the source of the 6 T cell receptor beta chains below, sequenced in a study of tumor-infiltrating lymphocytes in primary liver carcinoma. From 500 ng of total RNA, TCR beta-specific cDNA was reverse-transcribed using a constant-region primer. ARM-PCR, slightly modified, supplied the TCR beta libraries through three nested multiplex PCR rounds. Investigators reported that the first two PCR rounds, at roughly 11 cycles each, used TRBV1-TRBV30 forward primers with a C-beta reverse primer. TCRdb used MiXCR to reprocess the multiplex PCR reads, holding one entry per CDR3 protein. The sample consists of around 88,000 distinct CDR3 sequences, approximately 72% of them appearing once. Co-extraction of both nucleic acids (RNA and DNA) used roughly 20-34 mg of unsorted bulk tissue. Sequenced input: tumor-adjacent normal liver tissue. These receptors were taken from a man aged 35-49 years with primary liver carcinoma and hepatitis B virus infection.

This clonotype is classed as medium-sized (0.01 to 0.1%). CDR3 region: CASSLVLTGEMEAFF. CDR3 nucleotides: TGCGCCAGCAGCCTAGTGCTAACAGGGGAAATGGAAGCTTTCTTT. This rearrangement joins TRBV4-1 to TRBJ1-1, with 7 bases that match TRBD1. The CDR3 contains 15 residues. Germline V gene sequence: CDR1 MGHRA, CDR2 YSYEKL. V lost 4 bases, J lost 8 bases, and 13 bases stayed unmatched.

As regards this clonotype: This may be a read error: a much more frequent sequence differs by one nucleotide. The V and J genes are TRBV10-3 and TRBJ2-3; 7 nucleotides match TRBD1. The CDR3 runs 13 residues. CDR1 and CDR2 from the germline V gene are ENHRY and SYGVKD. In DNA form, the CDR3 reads TGTGCCATCTCGACAGGGACCACAGATACGCCGTATTTT. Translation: CAISTGTTDTPYF.

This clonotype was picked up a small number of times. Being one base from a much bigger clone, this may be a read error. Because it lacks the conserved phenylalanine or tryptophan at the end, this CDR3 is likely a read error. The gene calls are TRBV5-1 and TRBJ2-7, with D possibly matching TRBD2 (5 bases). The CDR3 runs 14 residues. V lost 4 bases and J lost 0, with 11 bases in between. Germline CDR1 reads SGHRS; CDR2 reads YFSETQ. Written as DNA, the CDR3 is TGCGCCAGCAGCCTCCTAGGGAGCTCCTACGAGCAGTACTTA. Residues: CASSLLGSSYEQYL.

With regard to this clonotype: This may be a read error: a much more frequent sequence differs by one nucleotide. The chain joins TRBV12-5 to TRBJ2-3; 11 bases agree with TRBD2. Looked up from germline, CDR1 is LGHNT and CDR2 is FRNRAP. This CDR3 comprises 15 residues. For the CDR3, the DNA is TGTGCTAGTGGTTTGGGGACTAGCGGGTCAGATGCGCAGTATTTT. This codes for CASGLGTSGSDAQYF.

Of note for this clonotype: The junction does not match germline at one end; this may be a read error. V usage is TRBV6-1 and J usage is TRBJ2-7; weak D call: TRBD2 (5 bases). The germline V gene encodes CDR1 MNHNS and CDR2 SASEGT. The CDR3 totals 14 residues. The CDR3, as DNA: TGTGCCAGTAGTGGACGAAATAGCGCCTACGAGCAGTACTTC. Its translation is CASSGRNSAYEQYF.

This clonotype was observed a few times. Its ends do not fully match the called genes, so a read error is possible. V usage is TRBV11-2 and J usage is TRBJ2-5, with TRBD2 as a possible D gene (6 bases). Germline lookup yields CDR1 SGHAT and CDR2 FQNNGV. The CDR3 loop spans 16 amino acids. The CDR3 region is CAGSLSPGSGQETQYF. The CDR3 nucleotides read TGTGCCGGCAGCCTTTCCCCCGGTAGCGGACAAGAGACCCAGTACTTC.